This note documents a single TCR beta chain sequence. Its antigen is unidentified. The sample belongs to a study of Ad26.COV2.S vaccination and SARS-CoV-2 variants. Findings and caveats of the study: A substantial breadth of spike-specific CD8+ and CD4+ T cell responses after vaccination has been reported.

The data were produced by immunoSEQ multiplex PCR, yet TCRdb's version contains in-frame clones alone and is incomplete. Of some 350,000 clones in the sample, roughly 85% were seen once. Treatment here: over 15 received Ad26.COV2.S at low or high dose, single or two shots; roughly 5 received placebo; per-sample allocation not given. At day 63 after the first vaccine or placebo injection, samples were drawn. Ad26.COV2.S expressed prefusion-stabilized spike from the original Wuhan strain. This sequence was found in a person between 18 and 65 years old who received the Ad26.COV2.S COVID-19 vaccine or a placebo. The specimen was peripheral blood, collected in a trial of Ad26.COV2.S vaccine versus placebo.

The CDR3 nucleotides are TGTGCCAGCAGCTCCAAAGATACGCAGTATTTT. Translation: CASSSKDTQYF. The chain recombines TRBV11-3 with TRBJ2-3; D not certain. The CDR3 is 11 residues long. Germline CDR1 reads SGHNT; CDR2 reads YENEEA. V dropped 4 bases and J dropped 5 bases, with 4 bases sitting between them.